This paragraph covers one T cell receptor (beta chain) sequence. Its recognized antigen is unknown. Within one base of it there is no much larger clone, and no base qualities were kept. Preparation of the library involved the immunoSEQ multiplex PCR assay. For the multiplex PCR, a mixture combining 60 forward primers for TCR Vbeta segments and 13 reverse primers for TCR Jbeta segments was used. Amplification of the CDR3 region of rearranged TCR beta genes was performed with a multiplex PCR assay on genomic DNA. Amplified TCR beta libraries were sequenced as 87-base-pair reads on the Illumina HiSeq System. The authors processed their data as follows. A later analysis counted 75 million to 100 million unique TCR beta chains across the 640 or so repertoires, and roughly 10 million of these chains were shared by at least two donors. A nearest-neighbor algorithm error-corrected the raw reads and collapsed the reads into unique sequences, merging closely related sequences to remove PCR and sequencing errors. CDR3 sequences were aligned to IMGT reference sequences to assign V, D and J gene segments. For a sequence to be retained, a match of at least six nucleotides was required to both a V gene segment and a J gene segment. Rearrangements were called productive when the CDR3 lacked stop codons and stayed in frame with V and J; all others were non-productive. Following IMGT convention, CDR3 was defined as the stretch from the second conserved V-encoded cysteine up to the conserved J-encoded phenylalanine. In an earlier analysis of approximately 590 of the donors, sequences lacking an unambiguous match to a single V gene segment were excluded. An earlier analysis of approximately 590 of the donors called V segments functional above 56.7% productive rearrangements and segregating when the between-donor standard deviation exceeded 5%. To diagnose cytomegalovirus status from the catalog of TCR beta chain sequences, a statistical classification framework was built. In a later analysis, TCR nucleotide sequences were compared against IMGT/GENE-DB human TR gene sequences so that V and J genes could be assigned. A later analysis assigned CDR3 sequences and most-parsimonious VDJ recombination scenarios with the TCRdist pipeline. In a later analysis, each TCR beta chain was defined by its CDR3 amino acid sequence together with its V-gene family, and reads without a unique V-gene family were excluded. To address suspected cross-contamination and a sequencing artifact, a later analysis removed 592 highly shared, low-generation-probability nucleotide sequences. In a later analysis, a clonal expansion index for each public chain was calculated from normalized within-repertoire ranks of inferred template counts. A later analysis computed generation probabilities with a VDJ recombination model fitted to out-of-frame rearrangements, and checked the results against IGoR. A later analysis scored TCR-TCR, TCR-HLA and TCR-CMV co-occurrence with hypergeometric tests, applying a repertoire-size bias correction to TCR pairs. False discovery rates were estimated in a later analysis by permuting HLA or CMV assignments 20 times. In a later analysis, co-occurring TCRs were grouped with DBSCAN, and TCRdist sequence similarity was added when clustering was performed within HLA-allele-positive subsets. For co-occurrence clustering, repertoires with fewer than 30,000 or more than 120,000 public chains were excluded, along with several repertoires with anomalous nucleotide sharing. TCRdb obtained this table from immuneACCESS and retained in-frame rearrangements with V and J assigned. These tables miss some clones; where compared with another copy, unresolved V genes account for less than half of the shortfall, and the remainder is unexplained. Clone size and the V and J calls come from that table; the DNA yielded D and trimming. This sample holds 150,000 to 160,000 clones; 65% to 80% were observed only once. 3% to 4% of the sample comes from the top ten.

The cohort was made up of roughly 670 healthy bone marrow donors. All cohort members were sampled while nominally healthy, although unrecorded immune exposures were likely present. The donor tested CMV seronegative, placing the donor among the 352 seronegative members of the cohort. A peripheral blood sample was collected from each donor, and TCR beta sequencing was performed on peripheral blood mononuclear cells. The Qiagen DNeasy Blood Extraction Kit was used to extract genomic DNA from the blood cell samples. This entry comes from a study of cytomegalovirus exposure and HLA in healthy donors (dated by TCRdb to the late 2010s). Regarding the research as a whole: According to an earlier analysis of around 600 of the donors, 150 million to 200 million T cells yielded roughly 110 million unique TCR beta sequences and approximately 280 Gb of sequence data. An early release covering roughly 580 HLA-typed donors comprised about 300 gigabases of sequencing data and 65 million to 100 million unique TCR sequences. Among the roughly 390 genotyped donors, around 79% belonged to the genetic ancestry cluster associated with self-reported Caucasian donors. The study was designed to test whether signatures of past pathogen exposure could be identified by cataloging public T cell receptors. The study profiled the T cell repertoires of under 850 subjects by immunosequencing and related them to cytomegalovirus serostatus. Besides the first cohort of 500 to 700 subjects, a separate validation cohort made up of 120 different subjects was used. High-throughput TCR immunosequencing, statistical association of individual TCRs with disease status, and machine learning were combined to predict cytomegalovirus infection status. In a later analysis, previously published TCR beta repertoires from more than 500 donors were re-analyzed and high-resolution HLA genotyping was added so that TCR occurrence patterns could be studied. Rather than drawing on any new phenotypic data, the later analysis identified candidate immune exposures from TCR beta sequences and the way those sequences occurred across donors. To decide whether each TCR beta V gene segment behaved as functional or pseudogenic, an earlier analysis of some 600 of the donors relied on high-throughput TCR beta sequencing. Donor age, sex, ethnicity and CMV serostatus were collected together with the repertoire data. Genome-wide SNP genotypes for about three fifths of the roughly 700 donors were used in a later genetic analysis, which treated that subset as a discovery cohort. Every discovery cohort repertoire had been produced on one sequencing platform. Class I and class II HLA loci were covered by the typing at four-digit resolution. The number of donors typed differed by locus, with roughly 620-640 for A, B, C, DRB1 and DQB1, over 500 for DQA1, 600 to 610 for DPA1, and about 450 for DPB1. Because of strong linkage in the cohort, roughly 5 DR-DQ haplotypes were treated as single units for association and clustering. Across approximately 420 genotyped donors of the cohort, an average of about 200,000 unique TCR beta nucleotide sequences per donor were sequenced, and around 19% of those sequences were non-productive. The investigation overall reported the following: Specific HLA alleles were associated with more than 15,000 TCR beta sequences at a false discovery rate of 0.05 in a later analysis. Some IMGT-functional V segments, including TRBV6-2 and TRBV6-3, could not be distinguished by the 87-base-pair reads and were therefore excluded. According to the authors, the approach could potentially be generalized to other disease states and immunological phenotypes. An earlier analysis of around 500 of the donors showed that most TCR beta V segments appeared in productive rearrangements either about 90% or about 30% of the time, which broadly matched IMGT annotations. Because counts were too low, about 18 rarely observed V segments, including chromosome 9 orphons, were excluded from the earlier analysis of around 590 of the donors. A further reported finding was that TCR beta sequences accurately predicted the HLA-A and HLA-B alleles for most subjects in the first cohort. Most TCR sequences were seen in very few donors, while some public TCRs were found in many individuals. The only immune exposure information available for the cohort was CMV serostatus. The study gave a list of some 150 TCR beta chains associated with cytomegalovirus. Linkage disequilibrium might explain the correlated functional status among segregating V segments, but an unknown experimental factor could not be ruled out. The classifier was reported to diagnose cytomegalovirus status with high specificity and sensitivity in both the original cohort and the validation cohort. Most CMV-associated TCR beta chains appeared to be HLA-restricted in a later analysis, and the HLA associations seemed to be driven largely by CMV exposure. In a later analysis, HLA-associated TCR beta chains were found to be more clonally expanded and to have lower generation probabilities than equally common non-associated chains. An association between a missense DCLRE1C variant and V-gene and J-gene trimming of TCR beta chains was found in a later genetic analysis and replicated in an independent cohort. Sequencing depth was assumed to be roughly uniform across donors in the presence/absence analyses, though that assumption may not hold. Because some donors lacked HLA typing at each locus, the association tests relied only on the typed subset. In a later analysis, TCR association rates were found to vary across HLA loci, with the most associated TCRs seen for DRB1 alleles and the fewest for HLA-C alleles. Assigning TCR associations to individual alleles was difficult when HLA alleles, especially DR and DQ, strongly co-occurred. In a later genetic analysis, fewer N-insertions in productive TCRs were reported among donors in an Asian-associated ancestry cluster than the 666-donor mean. This cohort had only TCR beta chains sequenced, and the lack of alpha or paired-chain data limited which features could be detected. A group of highly shared sequence variants was considered likely to be a technical artifact of the sequencing pipeline. A later analysis reported that several top co-occurrence clusters appeared linked to parvovirus B19, influenza, CMV and Epstein-Barr virus. In vitro tests confirmed that a few of the cytomegalovirus-associated TCR beta chains recognize cytomegalovirus antigens.

The CDR3 holds 15 amino acids from the cysteine to the phenylalanine. Only the CDR3 region is kept as DNA, spanning 45 bases read in frame from base 1. CDR1 SEHNR and CDR2 FQNEAQ were looked up in the germline V gene (reference sequence). V is cut back by 6 bases and J by 6 bases, with 12 bases in the junction unmatched. The chain links TRBV7-9 with TRBJ2-7; 9 junctional bases match TRBD1. This receptor was identified in a woman in her 40s in good health and CMV-seronegative. The specimen was PBMCs. The CDR3 region has the sequence CASSHPGQGWGEQYF. Here is the DNA: TGTGCCAGCAGTCATCCGGGACAGGGTTGGGGCGAGCAGTACTTC.